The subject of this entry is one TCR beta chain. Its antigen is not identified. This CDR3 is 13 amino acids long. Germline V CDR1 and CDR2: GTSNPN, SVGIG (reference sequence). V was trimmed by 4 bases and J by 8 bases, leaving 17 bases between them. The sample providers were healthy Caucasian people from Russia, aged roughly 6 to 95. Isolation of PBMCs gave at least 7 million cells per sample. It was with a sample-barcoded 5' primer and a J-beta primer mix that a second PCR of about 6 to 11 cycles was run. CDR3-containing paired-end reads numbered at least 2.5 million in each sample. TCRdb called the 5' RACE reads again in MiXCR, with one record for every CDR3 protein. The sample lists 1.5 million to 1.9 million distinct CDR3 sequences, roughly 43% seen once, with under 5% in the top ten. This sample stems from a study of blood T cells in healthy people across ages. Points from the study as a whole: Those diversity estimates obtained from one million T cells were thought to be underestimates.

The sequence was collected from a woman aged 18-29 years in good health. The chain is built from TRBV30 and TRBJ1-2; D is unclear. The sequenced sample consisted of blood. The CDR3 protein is CAWKVSLREGYTF. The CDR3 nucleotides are TGTGCCTGGAAAGTCAGCCTCCGGGAGGGCTACACCTTC.